The 15 T cell receptor beta chains below were found in one sample sequenced in a study of blood T cell repertoires in COVID-19. TCRdb keeps only in-frame clones here, not all; method: immunoSEQ multiplex PCR. In the table there are around 180,000 clones, approximately 80% of which are singletons. The sequenced material came from peripheral blood. These receptors came from a human donor in a cohort sampled during active COVID-19.

V is TRBV7-9 and J is TRBJ1-2; D gene ambiguous. The CDR3 extends over 13 amino acids. Germline V gene data show CDR1 as SEHNR and CDR2 as FQNEAQ (reference sequence). The V end was cut by 5 bases, the J end by 4 bases, with 11 bases between. The CDR3 sequence is CASSPPVSYGYTF. CDR3 DNA sequence: TGTGCCAGCAGCCCCCCAGTCAGCTATGGCTACACCTTC.

The chain recombines TRBV2 with TRBJ1-3; 8 bases line up with TRBD1. J gave up 4 bases and V 9 bases, and 8 bases lay outside the gene matches. The CDR3 is 14 amino acids. The germline gives CDR1 SNHLY, CDR2 FYNNEI. Written as DNA, the CDR3 is TGTGCCAGTAAACGGGACAGGTTCGGAAACACCATATATTTT. It translates to CASKRDRFGNTIYF.

The chain joins TRBV5-1 to TRBJ1-4, with TRBD1 as a possible D gene (6 bases). V dropped 0 bases and J dropped 6 bases, with 12 bases sitting between them. The CDR3 has 15 amino acids. Germline lookup yields CDR1 SGHRS and CDR2 YFSETQ. The CDR3 nucleotides are TGCGCCAGCAGCTTGGGGCGGCAGGGGTATGAAAAACTGTTTTTT. Translating gives CASSLGRQGYEKLFF.

The chain joins TRBV11-1 to TRBJ2-1; D is unclear. Trimming took off 2 bases at V and 5 bases at J, with 4 bases between the two ends. This CDR3 is 12 amino acids long. Germline lookup yields CDR1 SGHAT and CDR2 FQDESV (reference sequence). CDR3 sequence: CASSLPDNEQFF. The CDR3 DNA follows: TGTGCCAGCAGCTTACCTGACAATGAGCAGTTCTTC.

This clone was counted a few times. This rearrangement joins TRBV3-1 (or the pseudogene TRBV3-2) to TRBJ2-5, with 8 bases identical to TRBD1. V shed 4 bases, J shed 3 bases, and the junction held 1 base outside the gene matches. The CDR3 totals 13 residues. The germline V gene encodes CDR1 LGHDT and CDR2 YNNKEL (reference sequence). The CDR3 reads CASSLQGEETQYF. The CDR3 bases are TGTGCCAGCAGCCTACAGGGGGAAGAGACCCAGTACTTC.

The chain joins TRBV12-3 or TRBV12-4 to TRBJ2-7; possibly TRBD1 for D (5 bases). The CDR3 contains 13 residues. Trimming took 5 bases from V and 5 from J, leaving 13 bases between them. In nucleotides, the CDR3 is TGTGCCAGCAGTACGACAGTGACGGACGAGCAGTACTTC. Amino acids: CASSTTVTDEQYF.

The chain joins TRBV5-4 to TRBJ2-7, with 7 bases that match TRBD1. This CDR3 contains 13 residues. The germline V gene encodes CDR1 SGHNT and CDR2 YYREEE (reference sequence). The V segment lost 5 bases and the J segment 5 bases; nucleotides outside the gene matches: 7. The CDR3 coding sequence is TGTGCCAGCAGTCTGACAGGGTCCCACGAGCAGTACTTC. Protein: CASSLTGSHEQYF.

This chain uses TRBV5-5 with TRBJ2-1, with 8 nucleotides matching TRBD2. The V and J ends lost 4 bases and 7 bases, in that order; junction bases with no gene match: 10. The CDR3 spans 15 residues. Germline V gene lookup returns CDR1 SGHKS and CDR2 YYEKEE (reference sequence). This CDR3 is CASSPGAGAGNEQFF. Written as DNA, the CDR3 is TGTGCCAGCAGCCCCGGAGCGGGGGCGGGGAATGAGCAGTTCTTC. Drawing the rest from reference TRBV5-5 and TRBJ2-1, the complete variable domain is DAGVTQSPTHLIKTRGQQVTLRCSPISGHKSVSWYQQVLGQGPQFIFQYYEKEERGRGNFPDRFSARQFPNYSSELNVNALLLGDSALYLCASSPGAGAGNEQFFGPGTRLTVL.

The J gene is TRBJ1-4, the V gene TRBV2, with 10 positions matching TRBD1. This CDR3 spans 14 amino acids. Unmatched junction bases numbered 5, after V lost 3 bases and J lost 10 bases. CDR1 is SNHLY and CDR2 is FYNNEI in the germline V gene. CDR3 residues: CASSDAGTGVKLFF. CDR3 nucleotides: TGTGCCAGCAGTGACGCCGGGACAGGGGTAAAACTGTTTTTT. The complete variable domain, with remaining parts taken from reference TRBV2 and TRBJ1-4, reads EPEVTQTPSHQVTQMGQEVILRCVPISNHLYFYWYRQILGQKVEFLVSFYNNEISEKSEIFDDQFSVERPDGSNFTLKIRSTKLEDSAMYFCASSDAGTGVKLFFGSGTQLSVL.

This clone was counted a few times. V gene TRBV10-3 combines with J gene TRBJ1-2; possible D gene TRBD1, 6 bases. The CDR3 contains 15 residues. The germline V gene has CDR1 ENHRY and CDR2 SYGVKD. The germline V and J ends were trimmed by 0 bases and 5 bases, with 13 bases remaining between them. CDR3 sequence reads: CAISESAGEVYGYTF. CDR3 in DNA: TGTGCCATCAGTGAGTCAGCAGGGGAAGTATATGGCTACACCTTC.

This clone was seen only once. This chain connects TRBV7-8 to TRBJ1-1; D is ambiguous. V lost 5 bases and J lost 0, with 13 bases in between. Germline loops: CDR1 SGHVS, CDR2 FQNEAQ. CDR3 length: 15 amino acids. The CDR3 DNA reads TGTGCCAGCAGCCGACGGGGTGCGGTGAACACTGAAGCTTTCTTT. It yields the protein CASSRRGAVNTEAFF.

The chain employs TRBV7-3 and TRBJ2-2, with unresolved D. CDR1 and CDR2 from the germline V gene are SGHTA and FQGTGA. Trimming pared 5 bases from V and 4 bases from J, leaving 11 bases between. The CDR3 is made up of 14 amino acids. CDR3 residues: CASSQLTLTGELFF. The CDR3 DNA reads TGTGCCAGCAGCCAACTAACCCTCACCGGGGAGCTGTTTTTT.

The chain is built from TRBV20-1 and TRBJ2-2; 9 bases map to TRBD2. The V gene end was trimmed by 3 bases and the J gene end by 4 bases; junction bases not matched to a gene: 12. CDR3 size: 17 residues. Germline V lookup: CDR1 DFQATT, CDR2 SNEGSKA (reference sequence). CDR3 residues: CSASFLSAGGGTGELFF. The CDR3 DNA is TGCAGTGCTAGTTTTCTTTCTGCGGGGGGGGGCACCGGGGAGCTGTTTTTT.

This CDR3 is CAGSPGEGGELFF. DNA for the CDR3: TGTGCCGGATCCCCAGGGGAAGGCGGGGAGCTGTTTTTT. The V call is TRBV6-5, the J call TRBJ2-2, with D perhaps TRBD1 (6 bases). V lost 11 bases and J lost 7, with 17 bases in between. Germline CDR1 is MNHEY and CDR2 is SVGAGI. The CDR3 consists of 13 residues.

V is TRBV12-5 and J is TRBJ2-3; no clear D gene. Germline CDR1 and CDR2: LGHNT and FRNRAP. V was shortened by 7 bases and J by 2 bases, with 7 bases between the two germline ends. The CDR3 sequence is 12 residues long. For the CDR3, the DNA is TGTGCTAGTGCTTTCTCCACAGATACGCAGTATTTT. Protein: CASAFSTDTQYF.